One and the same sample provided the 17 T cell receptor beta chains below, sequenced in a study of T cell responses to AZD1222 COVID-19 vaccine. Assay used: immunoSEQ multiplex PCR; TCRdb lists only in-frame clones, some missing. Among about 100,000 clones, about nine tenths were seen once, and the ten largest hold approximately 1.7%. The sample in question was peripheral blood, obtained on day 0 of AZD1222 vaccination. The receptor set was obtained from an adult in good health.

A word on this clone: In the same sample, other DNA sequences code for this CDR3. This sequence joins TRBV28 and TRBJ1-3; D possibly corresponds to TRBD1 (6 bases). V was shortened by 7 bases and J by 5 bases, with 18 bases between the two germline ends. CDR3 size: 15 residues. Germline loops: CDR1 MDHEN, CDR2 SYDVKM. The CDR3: CASTPPGGRRNTIYF. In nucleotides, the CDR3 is TGTGCCAGCACCCCCCCCGGGGGGCGCAGAAACACCATATATTTT.

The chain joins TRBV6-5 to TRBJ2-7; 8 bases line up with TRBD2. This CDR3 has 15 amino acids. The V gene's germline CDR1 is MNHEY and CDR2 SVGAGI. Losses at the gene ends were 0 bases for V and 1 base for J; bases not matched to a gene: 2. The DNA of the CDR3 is TGTGCCAGCAGTTACTCAGCGGGAGCATCCTACGAGCAGTACTTC. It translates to CASSYSAGASYEQYF.

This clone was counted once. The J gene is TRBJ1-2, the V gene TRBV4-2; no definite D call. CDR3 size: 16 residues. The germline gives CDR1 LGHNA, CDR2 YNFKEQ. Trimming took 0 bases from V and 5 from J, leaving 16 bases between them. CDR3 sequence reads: CASSQDPSPDRYGYTF. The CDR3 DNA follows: TGTGCCAGCAGCCAAGACCCATCCCCGGATCGATATGGCTACACCTTC.

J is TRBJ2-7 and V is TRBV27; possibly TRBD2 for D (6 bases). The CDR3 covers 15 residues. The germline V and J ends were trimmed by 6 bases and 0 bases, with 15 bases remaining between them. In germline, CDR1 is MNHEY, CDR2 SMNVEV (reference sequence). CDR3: CASSESSASSYEQYF. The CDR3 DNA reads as TGTGCCAGCAGCGAATCTAGCGCCAGCTCCTACGAGCAGTACTTC.

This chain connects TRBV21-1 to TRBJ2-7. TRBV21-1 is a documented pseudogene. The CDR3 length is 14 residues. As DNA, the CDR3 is TGTGCCAGCAGCAAAGGGGAGACAGCCTACGAGCAGTACTTC. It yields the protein CASSKGETAYEQYF.

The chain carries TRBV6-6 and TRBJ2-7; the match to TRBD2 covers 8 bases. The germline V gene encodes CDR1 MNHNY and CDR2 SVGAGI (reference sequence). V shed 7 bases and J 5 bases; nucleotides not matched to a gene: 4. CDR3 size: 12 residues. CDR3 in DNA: TGTGCCAGCAAGTGGACTAGCAACGAGCAGTACTTC. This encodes CASKWTSNEQYF.

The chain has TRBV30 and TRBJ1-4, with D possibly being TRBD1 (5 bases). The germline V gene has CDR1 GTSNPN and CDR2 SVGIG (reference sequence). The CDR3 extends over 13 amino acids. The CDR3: CAWLGVEDEKLFF. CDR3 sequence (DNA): TGTGCGTGGCTGGGGGTAGAAGATGAAAAACTGTTTTTT.

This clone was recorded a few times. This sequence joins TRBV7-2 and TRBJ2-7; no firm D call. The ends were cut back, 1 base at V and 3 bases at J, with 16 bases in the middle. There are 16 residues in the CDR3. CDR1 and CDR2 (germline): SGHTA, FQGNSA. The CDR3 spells CASSLDSNLRSYEQYF. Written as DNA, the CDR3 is TGTGCCAGCAGCTTAGACTCTAATTTACGGAGCTACGAGCAGTACTTC.

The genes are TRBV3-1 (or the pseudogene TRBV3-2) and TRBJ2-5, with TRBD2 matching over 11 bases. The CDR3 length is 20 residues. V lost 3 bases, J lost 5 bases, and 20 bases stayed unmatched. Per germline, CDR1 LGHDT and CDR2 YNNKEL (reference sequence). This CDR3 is CASSQWGTTSGSSSEETQYF. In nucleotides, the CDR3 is TGTGCCAGCAGCCAGTGGGGGACCACTAGCGGGAGTTCTAGCGAGGAGACCCAGTACTTC.

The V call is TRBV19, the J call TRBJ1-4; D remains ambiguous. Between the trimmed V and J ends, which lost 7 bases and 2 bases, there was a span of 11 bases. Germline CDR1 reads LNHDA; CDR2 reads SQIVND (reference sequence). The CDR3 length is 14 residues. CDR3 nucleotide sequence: TGTGCCAGTACTTTCGGACGGACTAATGAAAAACTGTTTTTT. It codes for CASTFGRTNEKLFF.

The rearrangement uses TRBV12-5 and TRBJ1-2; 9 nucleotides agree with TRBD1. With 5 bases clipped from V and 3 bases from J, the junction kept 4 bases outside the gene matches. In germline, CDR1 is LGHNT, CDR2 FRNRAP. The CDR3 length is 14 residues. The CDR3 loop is CASGSGQGYYGYTF. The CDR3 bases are TGTGCTAGTGGTAGCGGACAGGGGTACTATGGCTACACCTTC.

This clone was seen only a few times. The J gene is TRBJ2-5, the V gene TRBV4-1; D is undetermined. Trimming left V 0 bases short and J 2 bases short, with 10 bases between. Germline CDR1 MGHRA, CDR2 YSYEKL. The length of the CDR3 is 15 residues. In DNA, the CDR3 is TGCGCCAGCAGCCAAGAAGGTGTCTCTCAAGAGACCCAGTACTTC. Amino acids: CASSQEGVSQETQYF.

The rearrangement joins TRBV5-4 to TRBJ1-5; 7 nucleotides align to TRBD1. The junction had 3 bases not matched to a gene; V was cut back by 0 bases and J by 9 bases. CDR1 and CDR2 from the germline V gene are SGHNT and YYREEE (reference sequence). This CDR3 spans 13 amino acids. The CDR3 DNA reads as TGTGCCAGCAGCTTGGAGGGGGCGCGGCCCCAGCATTTT. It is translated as CASSLEGARPQHF.

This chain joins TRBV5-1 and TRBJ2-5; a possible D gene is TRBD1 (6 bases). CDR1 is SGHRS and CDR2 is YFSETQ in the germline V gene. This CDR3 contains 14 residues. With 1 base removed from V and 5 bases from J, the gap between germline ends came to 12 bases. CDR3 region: CASSLRGREETQYF. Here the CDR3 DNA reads TGCGCCAGCAGCTTGAGGGGGAGAGAGGAGACCCAGTACTTC.

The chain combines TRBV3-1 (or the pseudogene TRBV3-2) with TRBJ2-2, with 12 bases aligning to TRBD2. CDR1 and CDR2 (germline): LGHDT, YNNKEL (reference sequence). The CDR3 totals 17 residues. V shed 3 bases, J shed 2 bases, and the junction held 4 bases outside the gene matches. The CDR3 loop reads CASSHLAGGANTGELFF. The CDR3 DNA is TGTGCCAGCAGCCACCTAGCGGGAGGGGCCAACACCGGGGAGCTGTTTTTT.

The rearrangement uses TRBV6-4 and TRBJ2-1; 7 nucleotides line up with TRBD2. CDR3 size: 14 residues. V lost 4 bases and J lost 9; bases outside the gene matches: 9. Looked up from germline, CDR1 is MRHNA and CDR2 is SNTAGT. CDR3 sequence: CASSAQAGAGEQFF. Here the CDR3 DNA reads TGTGCCAGCAGTGCCCAGGCGGGAGCGGGTGAGCAGTTCTTC.

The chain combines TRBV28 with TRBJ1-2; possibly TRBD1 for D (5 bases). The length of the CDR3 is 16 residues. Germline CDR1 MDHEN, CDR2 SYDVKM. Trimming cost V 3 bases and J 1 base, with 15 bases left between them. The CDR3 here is CASSLLADNRNYGYTF. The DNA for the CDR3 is TGTGCCAGCAGTTTGCTTGCGGACAATCGTAACTATGGCTACACCTTC.